This entry lists 9 T cell receptor beta chains sequenced from one sample in a study of T cell responses to AZD1222 COVID-19 vaccine. Assay used: immunoSEQ multiplex PCR; TCRdb lists only in-frame clones, some missing. The data contain about 99,000 clones, roughly 92% of them singletons. Source: peripheral blood, taken on day 0 of AZD1222 vaccination. All receptors derive from an adult in good health.

This chain links TRBV28 with TRBJ1-1; 9 bases align to TRBD1. From germline, CDR1 is MDHEN and CDR2 SYDVKM. J was trimmed by 5 bases and V by 4 bases; bases with no gene match: 8. This CDR3 has 15 residues. CDR3 bases: TGTGCCAGCAGTTACCCCGGGACAGGGAAGACTGAAGCTTTCTTT. As protein: CASSYPGTGKTEAFF.

The CDR3 coding sequence is TGTGCCAGCACTGGGAGAAACTATGGCTACACCTTC. Amino acids: CASTGRNYGYTF. The V and J genes are TRBV6-5 and TRBJ1-2; the D is unclear. Germline V gene data show CDR1 as MNHEY and CDR2 as SVGAGI. Between the trimmed V and J ends, which lost 7 bases and 2 bases, there was a span of 8 bases. The CDR3 runs 12 residues.

This chain links TRBV3-1 (or the pseudogene TRBV3-2) with TRBJ1-2; possibly TRBD1 for D (6 bases). Germline loops: CDR1 LGHDT, CDR2 YNNKEL (reference sequence). This CDR3 is built from 14 residues. Deletions cut 0 bases from V and 4 bases from J, with 9 bases between. This CDR3 reads CASSQELQGYGYTF. DNA of the CDR3: TGTGCCAGCAGCCAAGAATTACAGGGCTATGGCTACACCTTC.

The CDR3 sequence: CASFLQENTEAFF. In nucleotides, the CDR3 is TGTGCCAGCTTCCTACAGGAGAACACTGAAGCTTTCTTT. The chain carries TRBV18 and TRBJ1-1; a weak D match, TRBD1 (5 bases). The germline gives CDR1 KGHSH, CDR2 LQKENI. The CDR3 runs 13 residues. Trimming took off 7 bases at V and 1 base at J, with 10 bases between the two ends.

The rearrangement uses TRBV5-1 and TRBJ1-4; tentative D call: TRBD1 (6 bases). The CDR3 totals 13 residues. The germline V and J ends were trimmed by 4 bases and 13 bases, with 17 bases remaining between them. In germline, CDR1 is SGHRS, CDR2 YFSETQ. CDR3 nucleotides: TGCGCCAGCAGCCTTACACAGGACAGCAGACTGTTTTTT. Translated, it gives CASSLTQDSRLFF.

The chain carries TRBV10-3 and TRBJ2-1; the match to TRBD1 covers 7 bases. The CDR3 length is 14 residues. V dropped 6 bases and J dropped 6; count of bases not matched to a gene: 8. Germline V lookup: CDR1 ENHRY, CDR2 SYGVKD. The CDR3, as DNA: TGTGCCATCAGCCCAACAGGGGCTCCCAATGAGCAGTTCTTC. It translates to CAISPTGAPNEQFF.

The rearrangement links TRBV27 to TRBJ2-7; maybe TRBD2 (5 bases). CDR1 and CDR2 (germline): MNHEY, SMNVEV (reference sequence). The CDR3 is 15 residues long. V lost 6 bases to trimming and J lost 4 bases, with 19 bases between them. CDR3 region: CASSRTRSRGYEQYF. CDR3 coding DNA: TGTGCCAGCAGCCGGACCAGATCTCGAGGGTACGAGCAGTACTTC.

The chain recombines TRBV2 with TRBJ1-5, with 10 bases lining up with TRBD1. This CDR3 is built from 14 residues. The J segment lost 4 bases and the V segment lost 4 bases, leaving 1 base of the junction unmatched. Germline CDR1 reads SNHLY; CDR2 reads FYNNEI. The CDR3 bases are TGTGCCAGCAGTGGGGACAGGGGAAATCAGCCCCAGCATTTT. Residues: CASSGDRGNQPQHF.

This chain links TRBV28 with TRBJ1-2; 8 bases fit TRBD1. Germline lookup yields CDR1 MDHEN and CDR2 SYDVKM. Germline trimming cut 6 bases from V and 8 bases from J; bases unmatched to any gene: 17. The CDR3 consists of 16 residues. The CDR3 DNA is TGTGCCAGCAGCCCCAGTGGGGCAGGGGGCGCGGGAGGCTACACCTTC. Its protein product is CASSPSGAGGAGGYTF.